This TCR beta chain comes out of a study of control samples from healthy donors and cancer patients. Method: immunoSEQ multiplex PCR; TCRdb's copy keeps in-frame clones and lacks some. The sample consists of some 95,000 clones, more than 90% of them appearing once. CDR3 length: 15 amino acids. Germline V gene sequence: CDR1 SGDLS, CDR2 YYNGEE. V lost 4 bases, J lost 0 bases, and 11 bases lay in between. The sequence derives from a human donor in good health. The donor label of this sample is uncertain. V and J are TRBV9 and TRBJ2-1; a weak D match, TRBD2 (6 bases). The specimen sequenced was blood. CDR3 loop: CASSTGGSSYNEQFF. CDR3 sequence (DNA): TGTGCCAGCAGCACCGGGGGTAGCTCCTACAATGAGCAGTTCTTC.